This is a list of T cell receptor beta chains from one sample in a study of T cell repertoires in cytomegalovirus infection. Their cognate antigens are unknown. TCRdb called the reads again in MiXCR, with one record for every CDR3 protein. The sample carries 400,000 to 600,000 distinct CDR3 sequences, under 45% recorded once. The material was cultured PBMCs, obtained from culture after CMV antigen stimulation. The receptor source for this set is a human donor in good health (CMV status not recorded). Some clones in this sample may be carry-over from other donors' samples. Each CDR3 is given with its conserved first and last residue. The D gene is left open where the match is weak. A row's size may be missing; if present it is once, few, many or a size class.

CDR3 length	V gene	D gene	J gene	clone size	CDR3 protein	CDR3 DNA
14	TRBV20-1	-	TRBJ2-3	-	CSAPMASSTDTQYF	TGCAGTGCCCCAATGGCGAGCAGCACAGATACGCAGTATTTT
13	TRBV20-1	-	TRBJ2-5	-	CSASIGGAETQYF	TGCAGTGCCAGCATCGGGGGAGCAGAGACCCAGTACTTC
13	TRBV7-2	TRBD2	TRBJ2-1	few	CASSLVASGEQFF	TGTGCCAGCAGCTTAGTGGCTAGCGGAGAGCAGTTCTTC
14	TRBV12-3/TRBV12-4	-	TRBJ2-5	-	CASSSSGPMGAQYF	TGTGCCAGCAGCTCGAGCGGGCCCATGGGGGCCCAGTACTTC
15	TRBV27	-	TRBJ2-1	-	CASRTSRGSYNEQFF	TGTGCCAGCAGAACCTCACGGGGGTCCTACAATGAGCAGTTCTTC
17	TRBV6-8	TRBD2	TRBJ2-6	-	CASSRAGGRSGANVLTF	TGTGCCAGCAGTAGGGCGGGGGGCCGCTCTGGGGCCAACGTCCTGACTTTC
15	TRBV5-4	TRBD2	TRBJ2-1	-	CASSLQRGAYNEQFF	TGTGCCAGCAGCTTGCAGCGGGGGGCCTACAATGAGCAGTTCTTC
14	TRBV7-4	-	TRBJ1-4	-	CASSLGQGEEKLFF	TGTGCCAGCAGCTTAGGGCAGGGTGAGGAAAAACTGTTTTTT
14	TRBV20-1	-	TRBJ1-5	-	CSATDRYSNQPQHF	TGCAGTGCAACGGACCGGTATAGCAATCAGCCCCAGCATTTT
14	TRBV6-6	-	TRBJ2-3	few	CASSAGSSTDTQYF	TGTGCCAGCAGTGCGGGGTCTAGCACAGATACGCAGTATTTT
13	TRBV5-1	-	TRBJ1-1	few	CASNTWDNTEAFF	TGCGCCAGCAATACCTGGGATAACACTGAAGCTTTCTTT
12	TRBV5-6	-	TRBJ1-1	-	CASSWGYSEAFF	TGTGCCAGCAGCTGGGGATATAGTGAAGCTTTCTTT
11	TRBV29-1	-	TRBJ2-2	-	CSVGGSGELFF	TGCAGCGTTGGCGGATCCGGGGAGCTGTTTTTT
14	TRBV24-1	-	TRBJ2-4	few	CATSDLTGKNIQYF	TGTGCCACCAGTGACCTGACAGGCAAAAACATTCAGTACTTC
16	TRBV20-1	-	TRBJ1-5	-	CSAGRGAGRRDQPQHF	TGCAGTGCTGGCCGGGGCGCTGGCCGACGCGATCAGCCCCAGCATTTT
12	TRBV5-6	TRBD1	TRBJ2-3	many	CASSARTGTQYF	TGTGCCAGCAGCGCGAGGACAGGGACGCAGTATTTT
14	TRBV18	-	TRBJ2-5	-	CASSPASLRETQYF	TGTGCCAGCTCACCGGCTAGCCTCCGGGAGACCCAGTACTTC
17	TRBV7-2	TRBD1	TRBJ1-6	-	CASSTYAPTGDNSPLHF	TGTGCCAGCAGCACCTACGCCCCGACAGGGGATAATTCACCCCTCCACTTT
15	TRBV7-6	TRBD2	TRBJ2-7	-	CASSFRGGDLDEQYF	TGTGCCAGCAGCTTCCGGGGGGGCGATTTAGACGAGCAGTACTTC
13	TRBV3-1	-	TRBJ1-2	-	CASSAGSSGGYTF	TGTGCCAGCAGTGCCGGGAGTTCCGGTGGCTACACCTTC
14	TRBV20-1	-	TRBJ1-6	-	CSAAPISYNSPLHF	TGCAGTGCGGCACCAATCTCCTATAATTCACCCCTCCACTTT
15	TRBV18	TRBD2	TRBJ2-7	few	CASSPLAGSTYEQYF	TGTGCCAGCTCACCACTAGCGGGTTCCACCTACGAGCAGTACTTC
13	TRBV5-1	-	TRBJ1-1	-	CASSLVPGAEAFF	TGCGCCAGCAGCTTGGTCCCAGGGGCAGAAGCTTTCTTT
16	TRBV7-6	-	TRBJ2-3	-	CASSPSLDSTTDTQYF	TGTGCCAGCAGCCCCTCCCTTGACAGCACCACAGATACGCAGTATTTT
15	TRBV6-1	-	TRBJ2-1	-	CASSGTDYFYNEQFF	TGTGCCAGCAGTGGGACAGATTACTTCTACAATGAGCAGTTCTTC
15	TRBV7-2	TRBD2	TRBJ2-3	many	CASSRLAGGIDTQYF	TGTGCCAGCAGCCGACTAGCGGGAGGGATAGATACGCAGTATTTT
16	TRBV7-2	-	TRBJ2-5	few	CANSAYTTEEQETQYF	TGTGCCAACTCAGCTTACACGACCGAGGAACAAGAGACCCAGTACTTC
15	TRBV6-2/TRBV6-3	-	TRBJ1-1	-	CASRTTTVGGTEAFF	TGTGCCAGCAGGACTACTACGGTTGGGGGCACTGAAGCTTTCTTT
16	TRBV6-2/TRBV6-3	-	TRBJ2-7	-	CASSSLTRRAHYEQYF	TGTGCCAGCAGTTCACTGACCAGGAGGGCACACTACGAGCAGTACTTC
13	TRBV6-6	-	TRBJ2-1	-	CASSYDLLHEQFF	TGTGCCAGCAGTTACGACTTACTACATGAGCAGTTCTTC
15	TRBV6-1	-	TRBJ2-5	few	CASSSRRDPAETQYF	TGTGCCAGCAGTAGCCGCAGGGACCCAGCAGAGACCCAGTACTTC
13	TRBV30	-	TRBJ2-1	many	CAWTTSLYNEQFF	TGTGCCTGGACTACTAGCTTATACAATGAGCAGTTCTTC
18	TRBV6-5	-	TRBJ1-3	-	CASSYSGPAISSGNTIYF	TGTGCCAGCAGTTACTCAGGTCCGGCCATTTCGAGTGGAAACACCATATATTTT
13	TRBV6-8	-	TRBJ1-2	-	CASRQAENYGYTF	TGTGCCAGCAGACAAGCCGAGAACTATGGCTACACCTTC
15	TRBV12-3/TRBV12-4	-	TRBJ2-2	few	CASRTPGWGLGELFF	TGTGCCAGCAGGACTCCGGGATGGGGCCTCGGGGAGCTGTTTTTT
14	TRBV27	TRBD2	TRBJ2-1	few	CASMGAGPYNEQFF	TGTGCCAGCATGGGAGCGGGACCCTACAATGAGCAGTTCTTC
16	TRBV7-2	-	TRBJ2-1	few	CASSLIVSLGYNEQFF	TGTGCCAGCAGCTTAATTGTGTCGCTCGGGTACAATGAGCAGTTCTTC
14	TRBV10-3	-	TRBJ2-1	-	CAISEGSGGYEQFF	TGTGCCATCAGTGAGGGTTCAGGAGGCTATGAGCAGTTCTTC
17	TRBV2	-	TRBJ2-3	-	CASTEELDTSSTDTQYF	TGTGCCAGCACCGAGGAATTGGACACTTCTAGCACAGATACGCAGTATTTT
12	TRBV2	-	TRBJ2-1	-	CASTPFSHEQFF	TGTGCCAGCACCCCCTTTAGTCATGAGCAGTTCTTC
14	TRBV20-1	TRBD1	TRBJ1-6	-	CSARNQGTGSPLHF	TGCAGTGCCCGCAACCAGGGGACAGGATCACCCCTCCACTTT